This paragraph covers one TCR beta chain sequence. This clonotype appeared many times. No cognate antigen has been identified for it. No base quality values were provided; no much bigger clone lies one nucleotide off. The CDR3 holds 14 amino acids from the cysteine to the phenylalanine. Of all the DNA, just the CDR3 is kept, 42 bases in frame from base 1. Reading the germline V gene (reference sequence) gives CDR1 DFQATT and CDR2 SNEGSKA. V is pruned by 3 bases and J by 2 bases, leaving 7 bases of the junction without a gene match. These data come from a study of CD8 T cells in ankylosing spondylitis (dated by TCRdb to about 2017). Describing the broader study: To find TCR variants linked to disease, the study profiled T cell receptor beta repertoires in ankylosing spondylitis patients and healthy donors. Samples of peripheral blood were taken, and for ankylosing spondylitis patients, synovial fluid was collected as well. The full study cohort comprised 25 or so ankylosing spondylitis patients and around 100 healthy donors. Study-wide findings and limitations: A TCR beta motif made up of roughly eight highly homologous amino acid variants appeared to be characteristic of blood from ankylosing spondylitis patients. Some motif variants were previously reported in synovial fluid and blood of reactive arthritis patients, suggesting common disease-initiation mechanisms. In peripheral blood, the disease-linked clones were found at relatively low frequencies and had a CD8+ phenotype. The disease-linked clones were reported to be significantly enriched in matched synovial fluid samples from ankylosing spondylitis patients.

The instrument was an Illumina HiSeq 2500. Quantitative 5'-RACE with molecular barcodes was the method used to prepare the TCR beta libraries. Under the source paper's analysis protocol: To identify disease-linked TCR variants, a new computational method was used, one built on a probabilistic model of VDJ rearrangement. TCRdb cleaned the public reads at Q25 with fastp, built clones with MiXCR and kept in-frame beta chains. Each record represents a unique CDR3 protein, reported with the most common genes and DNA among its rows. TCRdb, not the original authors, processed these V and J calls. In all, the sample holds about 130,000 distinct CDR3 sequences, and approximately 14% of those were seen once. The ten largest clonotypes hold 3% of the sample.

The TCR sequence derives from a female donor with ankylosing spondylitis or in good health (not recorded which). The chain joins TRBV20-1 to TRBJ2-7, with TRBD2 identical over 7 junction bases. The sample consisted of blood, either unsorted or a sorted T cell fraction (not recorded which). Here the CDR3 is given as CSASRREFPYEQYF. The DNA sequence is TGCAGTGCTAGTCGGCGGGAGTTCCCCTACGAGCAGTACTTC.